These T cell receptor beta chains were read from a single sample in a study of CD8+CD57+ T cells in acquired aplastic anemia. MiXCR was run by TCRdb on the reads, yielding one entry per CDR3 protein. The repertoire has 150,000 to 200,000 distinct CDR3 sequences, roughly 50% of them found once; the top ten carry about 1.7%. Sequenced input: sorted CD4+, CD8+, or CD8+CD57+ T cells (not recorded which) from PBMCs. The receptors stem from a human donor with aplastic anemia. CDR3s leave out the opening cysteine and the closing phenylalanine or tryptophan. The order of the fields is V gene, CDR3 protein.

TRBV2 ASRTDPRHEQY
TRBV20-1 SARDQPGQSTGYT
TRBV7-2 ASILRTGTVSYNEQF
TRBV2 ASSEPESYEQY
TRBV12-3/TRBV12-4 ASSLVGMLNEQF
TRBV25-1 ASSELATFT
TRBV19 ASRTPGGASTDTQY
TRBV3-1 ASSQITGDHEQF
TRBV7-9 ASSTPGGGYGYT
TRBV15 ATSRDRGDYSDQPQH
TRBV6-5 ASSFATENSPLH
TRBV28 ASSLGRGAF
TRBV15 AIRDRPEDTQY
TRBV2 ASSEQGSSYEQY
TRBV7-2 ASSLRGPLGYT
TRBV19 ASRTTGIRSNQPQH
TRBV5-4 ASSHPNTGELF